One sample yielded the 18 T cell receptor beta chains listed below, sequenced in a study of metastatic and nonmetastatic thyroid tumors (dated by TCRdb to 2019 to 2021). No patient had received any treatment before thyroid surgery. The library was made by PCR. TCRdb records Illumina HiSeq 4000 as the sequencer. TCRdb redid the processing of the public reads, applying fastp at Q25 and MiXCR, and retained in-frame beta chains. The sample profile shows roughly 16,000 clones; approximately 30% of them were found once. Over 9.5% of the sample rests with the top ten. Sequenced sample: blood. The receptor set was obtained from a female donor with papillary thyroid cancer or a benign thyroid nodule (not recorded which). Some clones in this sample may be carry-over from other donors' samples.

The rearrangement uses TRBV30 and TRBJ2-1, with 7 bases identical to TRBD2. Germline trimming cut 5 bases from V and 8 bases from J; bases unmatched to any gene: 12. Germline V gene data show CDR1 as GTSNPN and CDR2 as SVGIG (reference sequence). The CDR3 sequence is 14 residues long. DNA of the CDR3: TGTGCCTGGGGGGGAGAGCGGGATTGGGATGAGCAGTTCTTC. Its translation: CAWGGERDWDEQFF.

The table lists this clone with many counts. The chain joins TRBV20-1 to TRBJ2-2; 7 bases fit TRBD1. J lost 6 bases, V lost 2 bases, and 6 bases had no gene match. Germline values: CDR1 DFQATT, CDR2 SNEGSKA (reference sequence). This CDR3 is built from 14 residues. CDR3 sequence (DNA): TGCAGTGCTAGATCGACAGGGCCGGCCGGGGAGCTGTTTTTT. It codes for CSARSTGPAGELFF.

This clone was counted many times. The chain combines TRBV29-1 with TRBJ2-5; 7 bases are a match to TRBD1. The CDR3 covers 12 residues. The germline CDR1 and CDR2 sequences are SQVTM and ANQGSEA. Germline trimming cut 7 bases from V and 1 base from J; bases unmatched to any gene: 3. The CDR3: CSGGQPQETQYF. The CDR3 region has the DNA TGCAGCGGGGGACAGCCCCAAGAGACCCAGTACTTC. Using reference TRBV29-1 and TRBJ2-5 for the parts outside the CDR3, the full variable domain is SAVISQKPSRDICQRGTSLTIQCQVDSQVTMMFWYRQQPGQSLTLIATANQGSEATYESGFVIDKFPISRPNLTFSTLTVSNMSPEDSSIYLCSGGQPQETQYFGPGTRLLVL.

This clone rates as medium-sized. The rearrangement uses TRBV24-1 and TRBJ2-1; D may be TRBD2 (6 bases). The CDR3 has 16 residues. In germline, CDR1 is KGHDR, CDR2 SFDVKD. Trimming pared 2 bases from V and 1 base from J, leaving 11 bases between. The CDR3 loop reads CATSDSQGGSYNEQFF. The CDR3 DNA follows: TGTGCCACCAGTGATTCCCAGGGAGGATCCTACAATGAGCAGTTCTTC.

Relative to its sample, this clone is medium-sized. The J gene is TRBJ2-7, the V gene TRBV7-2; D perhaps matches TRBD1 (5 bases). Trimming removed 5 bases from V and 4 bases from J, with 18 bases in between. CDR3 length: 15 residues. From germline, CDR1 is SGHTA and CDR2 FQGNSA. The CDR3 spells CASSPGHQDFYEQYF. The CDR3 coding sequence is TGTGCCAGCAGCCCAGGGCATCAGGATTTTTACGAGCAGTACTTC.

This clone is labeled medium-sized (0.01 to 0.1%). The rearrangement joins TRBV27 to TRBJ1-1; perhaps TRBD1 as D (5 bases). The CDR3 has 14 residues. Per germline, CDR1 MNHEY and CDR2 SMNVEV (reference sequence). Trimming pared 2 bases from V and 4 bases from J, leaving 11 bases between. The CDR3 DNA reads as TGTGCCAGCAGTTTAATTTCGGGGCGCACTGAAGCTTTCTTT. Its translation is CASSLISGRTEAFF.

The CDR3 DNA reads TGTGCCAGCAGTGTCGGTATACTAGAGTACTTC. This gives the protein CASSVGILEYF. This chain links TRBV6-1 with TRBJ2-7; TRBD2 is a possible D gene (5 bases). The V end was cut by 4 bases, the J end by 11 bases, with 12 bases between. The CDR3 length is 11 residues. Per the germline V gene, CDR1 is MNHNS and CDR2 is SASEGT.

Of note for this clone: This may come from a read error, since a much larger clone is one base off. The chain is built from TRBV7-9 and TRBJ1-5; perhaps TRBD1 as D (5 bases). This CDR3 has 15 amino acids. Germline-derived CDR1 and CDR2 are SEHNR and FQNEAQ (reference sequence). The CDR3 sequence: CSSSLDQRGNQPQHF. The CDR3 bases are TGTTCCAGCAGCTTGGACCAGCGGGGCAATCAGCCTCAGCATTTT. Filled out from reference TRBV7-9 and TRBJ1-5, the complete variable domain reads DTGVSQNPRHKITKRGQNVTFRCDPISEHNRLYWYRQTLGQGPEFLTYFQNEAQLEKSRLLSDRFSAERPKGSFSTLEIQRTEQGDSAMYLCSSSLDQRGNQPQHFGDGTRLSIL.

This clone came up many times. The V call is TRBV29-1, the J call TRBJ2-7; tentatively, D is TRBD2 (5 bases). This CDR3 region has 15 residues. V shed 2 bases and J shed 6 bases, with 20 bases lying between them. The V gene's germline CDR1 is SQVTM and CDR2 ANQGSEA. The CDR3 is CSVEMSRTSGGEQYF. The CDR3 bases are TGCAGCGTTGAAATGAGCCGGACCAGCGGTGGCGAGCAGTACTTC.

This clone was recorded a few times. The gene calls are TRBV5-1 and TRBJ2-7, with D possibly matching TRBD2 (7 bases). CDR1 and CDR2 from the germline V gene are SGHRS and YFSETQ. The CDR3 consists of 16 residues. V gave up 4 bases and J gave up 2 bases, with 19 bases separating them. The CDR3 nucleotides are TGCGCCAGCAGCCCCGAGGGGGGGACTCTAACCTACGAGCAGTACTTC. This translates into CASSPEGGTLTYEQYF.

This clone was detected ten times or more. V usage is TRBV20-1 and J usage is TRBJ2-2, with 8 bases identical to TRBD1. In germline, CDR1 is DFQATT, CDR2 SNEGSKA (reference sequence). The junction had 7 bases not matched to a gene; V was cut back by 5 bases and J by 5 bases. The CDR3 spans 14 residues. In nucleotides, the CDR3 is TGCAGTGCTGGGACAGGAAAGGGGACCGGGGAGCTGTTTTTT. It encodes CSAGTGKGTGELFF.

The sample holds one count of this clone. This chain uses TRBV30 with TRBJ2-3; the match to TRBD2 covers 11 bases. The germline V gene has CDR1 GTSNPN and CDR2 SVGIG (reference sequence). The CDR3 length is 15 residues. The J segment lost 0 bases and the V segment lost 4 bases, leaving 3 bases of the junction unmatched. CDR3 nucleotide sequence: TGTGCCTGGAACAGACTAGCGGGAAGCACAGATACGCAGTATTTT. Its translation: CAWNRLAGSTDTQYF.

J is TRBJ2-7 and V is TRBV20-1; a possible D gene is TRBD1 (8 bases). V lost 5 bases, J lost 3 bases, and 26 bases lay in between. Germline V CDR1 and CDR2: DFQATT, SNEGSKA (reference sequence). CDR3 length: 17 residues. In nucleotides, the CDR3 is TGCAGTGCTCCCCCCCGCGGACAGGGACTAACTAGCTACGAGCAGTACTTC. Protein product: CSAPPRGQGLTSYEQYF.

Judged by abundance, this clone is medium-sized (0.01 to 0.1%). The chain has TRBV5-1 and TRBJ1-5; 7 bases are shared with TRBD1. Trimming at V came to 4 bases and at J to 0 bases, leaving 7 bases not matched to a gene. Germline V gene sequence: CDR1 SGHRS, CDR2 YFSETQ. The CDR3 consists of 16 residues. CDR3 amino acids: CASSLGQLNSNQPQHF. For the CDR3, the DNA is TGCGCCAGCAGCCTGGGACAGCTAAATAGCAATCAGCCCCAGCATTTT.

By share, this clone counts as medium-sized. This rearrangement joins TRBV6-1 to TRBJ1-6; D remains unclear. CDR3 length: 11 amino acids. CDR1 MNHNS and CDR2 SASEGT come from the germline V gene. The ends were cut back, 6 bases at V and 12 bases at J, with 9 bases in the middle. CDR3: CASSTDEPLHF. CDR3 sequence (DNA): TGTGCCAGCAGCACGGACGAACCCCTCCACTTT.

This sequence joins TRBV5-1 and TRBJ1-1, with TRBD1 matching 8 bases. Trimming took 3 bases from V and 7 from J; bases not matched to a gene: 5. Germline assignment: CDR1 SGHRS and CDR2 YFSETQ. The CDR3 covers 13 residues. CDR3 DNA sequence: TGCGCCAGCAGCTCAGGGGGCGGGGATGAAGCTTTCTTT. Its protein is CASSSGGGDEAFF. Supplemented by reference TRBV5-1 and TRBJ1-1, the full variable domain reads KAGVTQTPRYLIKTRGQQVTLSCSPISGHRSVSWYQQTPGQGLQFLFEYFSETQRNKGNFPGRFSGRQFSNSRSEMNVSTLELGDSALYLCASSSGGGDEAFFGQGTRLTVV.

DNA for the CDR3: TGCGCCAGCAGCCAATCTTTCGGGACAGGGGCCCCCACAGATACGCAGTATTTT. Protein: CASSQSFGTGAPTDTQYF. The rearrangement joins TRBV4-1 to TRBJ2-3, with 10 bases aligning to TRBD1. Trimming took 2 bases from V and 2 from J; bases not matched to a gene: 10. The CDR3 contains 18 residues. Per germline, CDR1 MGHRA and CDR2 YSYEKL.

This clone was recorded many times. This CDR3 is CASSETMHAGGKLFF. The CDR3 DNA reads TGTGCCAGCAGTGAAACCATGCATGCTGGGGGGAAACTGTTTTTT. This chain connects TRBV6-1 to TRBJ1-4; weak D call: TRBD1 (5 bases). From germline, CDR1 is MNHNS and CDR2 SASEGT. V lost 2 bases and J 11 bases, leaving 18 bases between the germline ends. This CDR3 is 15 amino acids long.